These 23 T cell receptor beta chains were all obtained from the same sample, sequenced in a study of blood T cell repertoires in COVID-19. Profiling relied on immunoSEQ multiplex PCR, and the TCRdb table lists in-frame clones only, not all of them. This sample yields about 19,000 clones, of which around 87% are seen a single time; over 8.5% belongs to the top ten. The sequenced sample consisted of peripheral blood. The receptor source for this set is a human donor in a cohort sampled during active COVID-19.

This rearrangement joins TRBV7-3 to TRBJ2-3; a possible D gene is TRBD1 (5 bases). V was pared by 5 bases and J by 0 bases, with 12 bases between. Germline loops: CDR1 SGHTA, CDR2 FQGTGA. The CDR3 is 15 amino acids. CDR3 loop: CASSDQGGSTDTQYF. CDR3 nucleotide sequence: TGTGCCAGCAGCGATCAGGGCGGAAGCACAGATACGCAGTATTTT.

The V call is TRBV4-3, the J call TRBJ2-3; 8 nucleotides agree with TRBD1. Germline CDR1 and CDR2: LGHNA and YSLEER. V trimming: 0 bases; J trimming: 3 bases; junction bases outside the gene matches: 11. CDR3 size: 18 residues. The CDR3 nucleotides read TGCGCCAGCAGCCAAGATCCGGCAGGGGGCATTGGAACAGATACGCAGTATTTT. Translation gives CASSQDPAGGIGTDTQYF.

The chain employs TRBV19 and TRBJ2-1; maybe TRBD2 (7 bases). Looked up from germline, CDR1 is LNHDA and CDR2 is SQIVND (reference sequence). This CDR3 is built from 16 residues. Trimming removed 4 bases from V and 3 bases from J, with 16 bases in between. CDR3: CASSTWGAGDYNEQFF. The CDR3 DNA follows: TGTGCCAGTAGTACTTGGGGGGCGGGAGACTACAATGAGCAGTTCTTC.

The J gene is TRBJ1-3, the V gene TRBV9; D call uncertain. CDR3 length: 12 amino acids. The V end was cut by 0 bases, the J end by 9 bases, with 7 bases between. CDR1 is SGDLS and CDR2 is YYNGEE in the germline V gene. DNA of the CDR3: TGTGCCAGCAGCGTAGGGCCCAGCACCATATATTTT. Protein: CASSVGPSTIYF.

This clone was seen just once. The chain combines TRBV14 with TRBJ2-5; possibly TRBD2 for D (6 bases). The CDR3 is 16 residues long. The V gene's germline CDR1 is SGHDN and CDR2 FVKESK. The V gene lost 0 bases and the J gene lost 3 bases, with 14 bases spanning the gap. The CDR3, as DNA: TGTGCCAGCAGCCAAGAATGGGCCAGGAGGGAAGAGACCCAGTACTTC. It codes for CASSQEWARREETQYF. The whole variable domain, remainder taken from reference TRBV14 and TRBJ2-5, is EAGVTQFPSHSVIEKGQTVTLRCDPISGHDNLYWYRRVMGKEIKFLLHFVKESKQDESGMPNNRFLAERTGGTYSTLKVQPAELEDSGVYFCASSQEWARREETQYFGPGTRLLVL.

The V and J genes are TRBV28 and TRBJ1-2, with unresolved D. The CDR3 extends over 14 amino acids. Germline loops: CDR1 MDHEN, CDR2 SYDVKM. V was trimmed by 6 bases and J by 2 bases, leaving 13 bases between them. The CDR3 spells CASRAKGGNYGYTF. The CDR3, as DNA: TGTGCCAGCAGGGCGAAGGGAGGGAACTATGGCTACACCTTC.

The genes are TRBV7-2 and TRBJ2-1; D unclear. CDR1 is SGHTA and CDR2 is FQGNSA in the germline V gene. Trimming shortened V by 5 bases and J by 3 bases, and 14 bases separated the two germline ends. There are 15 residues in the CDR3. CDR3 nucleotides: TGTGCCAGCAGCCGGGTCCAGAAAAGCTACAATGAGCAGTTCTTC. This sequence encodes CASSRVQKSYNEQFF.

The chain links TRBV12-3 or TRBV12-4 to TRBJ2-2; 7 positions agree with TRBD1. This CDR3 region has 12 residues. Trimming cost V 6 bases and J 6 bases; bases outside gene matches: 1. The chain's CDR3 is CASRDRAGELFF. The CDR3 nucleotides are TGTGCCAGCAGAGACAGGGCCGGGGAGCTGTTTTTT.

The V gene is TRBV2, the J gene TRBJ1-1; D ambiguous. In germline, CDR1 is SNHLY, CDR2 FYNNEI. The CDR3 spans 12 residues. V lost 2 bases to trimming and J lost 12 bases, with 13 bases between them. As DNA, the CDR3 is TGTGCCAGCAGTGAATTCTGGCCCTGGTCTTTCTTT. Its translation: CASSEFWPWSFF.

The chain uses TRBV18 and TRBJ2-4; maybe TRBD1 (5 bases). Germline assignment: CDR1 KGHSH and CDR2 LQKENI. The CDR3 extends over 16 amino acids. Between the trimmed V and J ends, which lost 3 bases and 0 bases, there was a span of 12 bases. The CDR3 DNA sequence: TGTGCCAGCTCACCGAGACAGAGCCTAGCCAAAAACATTCAGTACTTC. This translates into CASSPRQSLAKNIQYF.

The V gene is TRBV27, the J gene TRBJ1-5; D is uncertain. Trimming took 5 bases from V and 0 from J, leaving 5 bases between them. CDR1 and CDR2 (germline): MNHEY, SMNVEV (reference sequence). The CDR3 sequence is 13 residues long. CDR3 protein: CASSVHSNQPQHF. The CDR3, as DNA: TGTGCCAGCAGTGTTCATAGCAATCAGCCCCAGCATTTT.

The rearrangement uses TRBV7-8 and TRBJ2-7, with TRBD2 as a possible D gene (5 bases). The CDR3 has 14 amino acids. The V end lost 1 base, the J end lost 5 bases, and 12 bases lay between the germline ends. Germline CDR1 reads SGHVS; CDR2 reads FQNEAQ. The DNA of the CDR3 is TGTGCCAGCAGCTTAGGGACTGGAAGTCACGAGCAGTACTTC. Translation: CASSLGTGSHEQYF.

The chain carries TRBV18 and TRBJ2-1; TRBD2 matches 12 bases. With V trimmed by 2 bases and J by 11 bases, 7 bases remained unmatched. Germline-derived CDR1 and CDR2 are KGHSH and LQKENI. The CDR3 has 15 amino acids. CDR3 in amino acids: CASSPATSGGYKQFF. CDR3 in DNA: TGTGCCAGCTCACCAGCGACTAGCGGGGGCTATAAGCAGTTCTTC. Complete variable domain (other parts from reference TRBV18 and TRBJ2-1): NAGVMQNPRHLVRRRGQEARLRCSPMKGHSHVYWYRQLPEEGLKFMVYLQKENIIDESGMPKERFSAEFPKEGPSILRIQQVVRGDSAAYFCASSPATSGGYKQFFGPGTRLTVL.

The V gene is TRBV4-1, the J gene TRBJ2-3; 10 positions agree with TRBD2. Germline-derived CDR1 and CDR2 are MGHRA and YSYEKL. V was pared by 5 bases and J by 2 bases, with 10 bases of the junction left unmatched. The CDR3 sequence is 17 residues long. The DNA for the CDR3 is TGCGCCAGCAGCGTGGGGACTAGCGAGCTGTCCACAGATACGCAGTATTTT. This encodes CASSVGTSELSTDTQYF.

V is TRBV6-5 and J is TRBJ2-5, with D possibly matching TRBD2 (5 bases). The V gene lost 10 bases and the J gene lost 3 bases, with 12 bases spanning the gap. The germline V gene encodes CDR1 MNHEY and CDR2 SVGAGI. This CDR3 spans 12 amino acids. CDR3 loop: CATQDSKETQYF. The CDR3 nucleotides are TGTGCCACCCAGGACTCGAAAGAGACCCAGTACTTC.

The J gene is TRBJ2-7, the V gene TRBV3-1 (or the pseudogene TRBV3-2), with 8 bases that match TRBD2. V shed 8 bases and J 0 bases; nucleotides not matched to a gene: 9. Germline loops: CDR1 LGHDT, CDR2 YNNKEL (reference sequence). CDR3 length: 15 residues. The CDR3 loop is CASRSAGVNSYEQYF. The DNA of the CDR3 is TGTGCCAGCCGATCAGCGGGAGTGAACTCCTACGAGCAGTACTTC.

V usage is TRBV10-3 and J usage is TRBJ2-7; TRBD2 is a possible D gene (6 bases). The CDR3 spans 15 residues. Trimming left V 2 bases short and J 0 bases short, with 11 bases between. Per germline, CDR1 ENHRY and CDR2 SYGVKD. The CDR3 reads CAISEPSASSYEQYF. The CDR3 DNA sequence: TGTGCCATCAGTGAGCCTAGCGCGAGCTCCTACGAGCAGTACTTC.

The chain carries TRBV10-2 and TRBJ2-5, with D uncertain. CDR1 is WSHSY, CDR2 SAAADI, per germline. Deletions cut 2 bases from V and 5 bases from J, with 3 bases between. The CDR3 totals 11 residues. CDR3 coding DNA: TGCGCCAGCAGTGAGCGGGAGACCCAGTACTTC. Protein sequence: CASSERETQYF.

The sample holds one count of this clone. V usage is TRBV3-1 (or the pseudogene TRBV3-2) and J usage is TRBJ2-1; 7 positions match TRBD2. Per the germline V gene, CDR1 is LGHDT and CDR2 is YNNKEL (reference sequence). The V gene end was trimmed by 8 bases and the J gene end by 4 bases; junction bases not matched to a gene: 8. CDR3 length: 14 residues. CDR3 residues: CASHRGERYNEQFF. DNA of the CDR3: TGTGCCAGCCACCGGGGGGAGAGGTACAATGAGCAGTTCTTC.

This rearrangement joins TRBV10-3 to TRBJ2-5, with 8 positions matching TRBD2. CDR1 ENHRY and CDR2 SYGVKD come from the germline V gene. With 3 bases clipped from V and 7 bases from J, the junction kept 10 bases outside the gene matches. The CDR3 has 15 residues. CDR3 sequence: CAISDPGGPYGTQYF. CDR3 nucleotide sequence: TGTGCCATCAGTGATCCGGGAGGGCCGTACGGGACCCAGTACTTC.

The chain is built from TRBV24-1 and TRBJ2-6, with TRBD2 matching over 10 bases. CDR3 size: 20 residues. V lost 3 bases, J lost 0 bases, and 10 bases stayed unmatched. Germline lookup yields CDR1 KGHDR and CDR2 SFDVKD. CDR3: CATSDKPGLASSSGANVLTF. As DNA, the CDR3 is TGTGCCACCAGTGATAAGCCGGGACTAGCGTCTAGCTCTGGGGCCAACGTCCTGACTTTC.

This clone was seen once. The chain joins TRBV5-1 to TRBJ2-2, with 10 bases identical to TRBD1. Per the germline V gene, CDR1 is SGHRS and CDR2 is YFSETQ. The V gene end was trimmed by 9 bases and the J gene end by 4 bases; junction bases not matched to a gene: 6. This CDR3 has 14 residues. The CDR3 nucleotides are TGCGCCACCGCGGGACAGGGGTCCACCGGGGAGCTGTTTTTT. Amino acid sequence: CATAGQGSTGELFF.

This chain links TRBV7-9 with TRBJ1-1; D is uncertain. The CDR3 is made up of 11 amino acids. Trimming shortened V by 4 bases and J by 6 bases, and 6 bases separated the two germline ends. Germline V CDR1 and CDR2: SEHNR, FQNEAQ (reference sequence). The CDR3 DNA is TGTGCCAGCAGCTATACTTCTGAAGCTTTCTTT. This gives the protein CASSYTSEAFF.